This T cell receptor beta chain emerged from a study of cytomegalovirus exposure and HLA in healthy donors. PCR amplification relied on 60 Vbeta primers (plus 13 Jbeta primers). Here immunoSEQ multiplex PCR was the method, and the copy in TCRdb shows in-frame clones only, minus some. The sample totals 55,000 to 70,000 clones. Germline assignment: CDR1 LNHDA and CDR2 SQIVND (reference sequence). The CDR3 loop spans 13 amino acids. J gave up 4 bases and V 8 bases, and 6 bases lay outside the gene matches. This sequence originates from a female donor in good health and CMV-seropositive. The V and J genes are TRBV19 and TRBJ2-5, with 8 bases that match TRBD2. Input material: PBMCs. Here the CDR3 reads CASGAGEGETQYF. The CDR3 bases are TGTGCCAGTGGAGCGGGGGAGGGAGAGACCCAGTACTTC.